The following is a T cell receptor beta chain sequence with its context. The antigen this receptor binds is unknown. Base qualities are not provided; no much larger clone lies one nucleotide away. Receptors were amplified or captured by 5' RACE. Sequencing was carried out with an Illumina HiSeq 2500. A second PCR of about 7 to 12 cycles was performed with a sample-barcoded 5' primer and a J-beta primer mix. A template-switch 5' adaptor carrying 12 random nucleotides introduced a unique molecular identifier onto each TCR beta cDNA molecule. Each sample yielded at least 3 million CDR3-containing paired-end reads. First-strand cDNA was synthesized from all RNA with the Mint cDNA synthesis kit, primed by a TRBC-specific oligonucleotide. All cDNA was treated with uracil-DNA glycosylase and then went through a first 18-cycle PCR with the universal primers M1SS and BC2_uni_R. In the authors' own workflow: Normalization of each sample was performed by random selection of 1 million high-quality reads, each carrying a distinct molecular identifier. Reads sharing molecular identifiers were discarded rather than binned into consensus sequences. MiTCR, set to a Q25 quality threshold and the strictest error-elimination algorithm, was used for CDR3 identification, clonotype clustering and error correction. A nonparametric unseen species model with Euler transformation was used to estimate lower-bound total TCR beta diversity. TCRdb itself trimmed the public reads at Q25 with fastp, ran MiXCR and retained productive beta chains. Rows are combined by CDR3 protein, so each entry shows the most common genes and DNA. These V and J calls rely on TCRdb rather than the paper's analysis. The sample table shows about 1.8 million distinct CDR3 sequences, and around half are seen once. The ten largest clones represent 2.1% of the sample.

These data originate in a study of blood T cells in healthy people across ages (dated by TCRdb to between 2015 and 2016). Notes on the research overall: In model experiments, roughly one uniquely barcoded TCR beta cDNA molecule per two T cells was captured by template switching. Using deep sequencing normalized with unique cDNA molecular identifiers, the study measured how TCR beta repertoire diversity changes with age. Four age groups were formed from the donors: young (average approximately 15 years), middle-aged (approximately 40), aged (about 62) and long-lived (around 82). Donors of different ages were randomly distributed across sequencing lanes to avoid experimental bias. Two additional independent replicas of 1 million unique cDNA reads from the same blood draw were analyzed for two donors (one aged 18 to 30 and one aged 80 or older).

The 39 donors, aged about 6 to 95 years, were systemically healthy Caucasian individuals from Russia. Each donor gave about 9.8 milliliters of peripheral blood, drawn into EDTA-treated Vacutainer tubes. PBMCs were isolated by Ficoll-Paque density-gradient centrifugation, with at least 6 million obtained per sample. Total RNA, at least 5.5 micrograms per sample, was extracted from PBMCs with Trizol reagent. Naive CD45RAhigh/CD27high T cell percentages were measured by flow cytometry on a PBMC aliquot from every donor. The full study reports these points: Compared with the aged group, the long-lived group had more naive CD4+ T cells, fewer expanded clones and increased TCR diversity, suggesting age selection. Estimates of total diversity based on one million sequenced T cells were considered lower bounds and underestimates. Bulk unsorted PBMC profiling prevented conclusive comparison of naive and antigen-experienced compartments. As age increased, observed TCR beta diversity per million T cells dropped in a roughly linear way, and a significant reduction was already evident by age roughly 36. The CMV infection status of donors was not known, potentially confounding age-related changes in expanded clonotypes. A strong correlation was found between observed TCR beta diversity and the percentage of naive T cells measured by flow cytometry.

According to the germline V gene, CDR1 reads SGHRS and CDR2 reads YFSETQ. The CDR3 contains 15 residues, cysteine and phenylalanine counted. Of all the DNA, just the CDR3 is kept, 45 bases in frame from base 1. At the junction V is shortened by 3 bases and J by 11 bases; bases outside the gene matches: 10. The chain employs TRBV5-1 and TRBJ2-5; 13 bases in the junction line up with TRBD2. Sequencing was carried out using blood. The clonotype comes from a woman aged 40-49 years in good health. CDR3 reads: CASSSGTSGVDEQYF. The sequence in DNA is TGCGCCAGCAGCTCCGGGACTAGCGGGGTCGATGAGCAGTACTTC.